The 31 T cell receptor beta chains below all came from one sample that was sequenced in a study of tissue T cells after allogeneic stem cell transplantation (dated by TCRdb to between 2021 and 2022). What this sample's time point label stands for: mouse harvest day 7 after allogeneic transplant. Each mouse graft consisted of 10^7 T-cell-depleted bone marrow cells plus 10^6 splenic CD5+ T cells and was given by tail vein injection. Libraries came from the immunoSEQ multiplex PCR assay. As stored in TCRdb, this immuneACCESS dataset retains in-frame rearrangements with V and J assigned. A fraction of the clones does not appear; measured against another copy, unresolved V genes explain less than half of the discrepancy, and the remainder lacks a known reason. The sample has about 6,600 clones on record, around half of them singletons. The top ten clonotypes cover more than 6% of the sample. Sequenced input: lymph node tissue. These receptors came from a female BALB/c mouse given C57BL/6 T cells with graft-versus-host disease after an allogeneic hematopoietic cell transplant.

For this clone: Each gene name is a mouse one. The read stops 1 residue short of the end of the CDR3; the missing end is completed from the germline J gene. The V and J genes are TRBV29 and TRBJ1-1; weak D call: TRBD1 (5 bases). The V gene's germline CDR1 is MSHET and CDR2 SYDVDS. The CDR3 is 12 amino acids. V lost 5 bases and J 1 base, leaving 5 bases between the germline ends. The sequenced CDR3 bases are TGTGCTAGCAGTACAGGGAACACAGAAGTCTTC. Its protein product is CASSTGNTEVF. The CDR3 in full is CASSTGNTEVFF.

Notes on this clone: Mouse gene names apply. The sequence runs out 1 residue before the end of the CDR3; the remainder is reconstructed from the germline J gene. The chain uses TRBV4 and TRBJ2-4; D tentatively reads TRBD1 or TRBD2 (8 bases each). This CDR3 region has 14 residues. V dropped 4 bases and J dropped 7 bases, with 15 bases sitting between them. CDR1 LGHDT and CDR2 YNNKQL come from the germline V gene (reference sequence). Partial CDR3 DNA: TGTGCCAGCAGCTTCACAGGGGGGGGGCACACCTTGTAC. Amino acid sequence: CASSFTGGGHTLY. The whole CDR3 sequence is CASSFTGGGHTLYF.

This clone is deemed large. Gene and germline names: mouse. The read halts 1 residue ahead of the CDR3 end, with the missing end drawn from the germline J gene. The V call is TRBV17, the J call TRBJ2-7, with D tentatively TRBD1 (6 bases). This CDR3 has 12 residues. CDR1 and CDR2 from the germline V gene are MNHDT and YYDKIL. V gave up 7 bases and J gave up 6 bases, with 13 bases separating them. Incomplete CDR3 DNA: TGTGCTAGCACCGTACAGGGAGGTGAACAGTAC. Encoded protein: CASTVQGGEQY. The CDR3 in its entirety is CASTVQGGEQYF.

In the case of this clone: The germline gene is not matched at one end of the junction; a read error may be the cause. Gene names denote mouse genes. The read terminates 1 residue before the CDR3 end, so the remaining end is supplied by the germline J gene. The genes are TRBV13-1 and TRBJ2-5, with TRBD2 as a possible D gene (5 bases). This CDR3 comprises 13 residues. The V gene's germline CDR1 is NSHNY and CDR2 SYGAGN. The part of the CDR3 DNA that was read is TGTGCCAGCAGCGATGCTTGGGGTGACACCCAGTAC. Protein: CASSDAWGDTQY. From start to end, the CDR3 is CASSDAWGDTQYF.

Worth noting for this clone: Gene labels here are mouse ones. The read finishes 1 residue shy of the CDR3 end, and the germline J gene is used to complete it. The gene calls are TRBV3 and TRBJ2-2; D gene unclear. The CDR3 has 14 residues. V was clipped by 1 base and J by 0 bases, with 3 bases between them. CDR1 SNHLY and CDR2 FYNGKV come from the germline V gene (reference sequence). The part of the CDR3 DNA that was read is TGTGCCAGCAGCTTAGGATCAAACACCGGGCAGCTCTAC. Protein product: CASSLGSNTGQLY. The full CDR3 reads CASSLGSNTGQLYF.

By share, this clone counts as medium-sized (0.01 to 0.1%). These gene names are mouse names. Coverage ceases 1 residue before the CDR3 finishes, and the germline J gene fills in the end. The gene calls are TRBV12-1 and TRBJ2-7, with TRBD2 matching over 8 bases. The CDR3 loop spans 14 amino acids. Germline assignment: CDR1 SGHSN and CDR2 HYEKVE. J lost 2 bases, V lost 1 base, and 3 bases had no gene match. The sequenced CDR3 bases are TGTGCCAGCTCTCTGGGGGGGCGCCCCTATGAACAGTAC. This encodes CASSLGGRPYEQY. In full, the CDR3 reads CASSLGGRPYEQYF.

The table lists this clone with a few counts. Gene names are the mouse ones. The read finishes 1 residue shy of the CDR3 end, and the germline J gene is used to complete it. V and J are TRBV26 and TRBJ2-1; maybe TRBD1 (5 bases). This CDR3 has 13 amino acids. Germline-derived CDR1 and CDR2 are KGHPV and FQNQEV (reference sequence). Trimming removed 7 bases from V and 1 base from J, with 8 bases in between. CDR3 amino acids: CASTQGNYAEQFF. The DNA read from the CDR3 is TGTGCCAGCACCCAGGGAAACTATGCTGAGCAGTTC.

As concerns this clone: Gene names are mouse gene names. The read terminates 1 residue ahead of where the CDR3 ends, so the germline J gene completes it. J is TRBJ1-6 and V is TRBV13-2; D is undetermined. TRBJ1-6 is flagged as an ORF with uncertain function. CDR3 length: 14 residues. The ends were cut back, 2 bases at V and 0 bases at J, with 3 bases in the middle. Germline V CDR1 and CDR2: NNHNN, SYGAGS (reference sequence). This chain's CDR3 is CASGDNSYNSPLYF. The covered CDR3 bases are TGTGCCAGCGGTGACAATTCCTATAATTCGCCCCTCTAC.

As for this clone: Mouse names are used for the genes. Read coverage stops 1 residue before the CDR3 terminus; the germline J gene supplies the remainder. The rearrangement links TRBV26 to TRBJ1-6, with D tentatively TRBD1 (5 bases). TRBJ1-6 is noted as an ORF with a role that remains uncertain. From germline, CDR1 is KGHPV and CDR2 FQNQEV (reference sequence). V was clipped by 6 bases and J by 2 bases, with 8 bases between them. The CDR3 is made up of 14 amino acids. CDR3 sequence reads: CASSPDTYNSPLYF. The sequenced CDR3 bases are TGTGCCAGCAGCCCGGACACCTATAATTCGCCCCTCTAC.

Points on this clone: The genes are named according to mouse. CDR3 sequence: CGARRQGATEVFF. Incomplete CDR3 DNA: TGTGGTGCTAGGAGACAGGGGGCCACAGAAGTCTTC. The chain links TRBV20 to TRBJ1-1; 10 nucleotides agree with TRBD1. The read ends 1 residue before the CDR3 terminus; that terminus is restored from the germline J gene. Germline V gene sequence: CDR1 GFQATS, CDR2 STVNSAI. The junction had 1 base not matched to a gene; V was cut back by 2 bases and J by 4 bases. The CDR3 spans 13 residues.

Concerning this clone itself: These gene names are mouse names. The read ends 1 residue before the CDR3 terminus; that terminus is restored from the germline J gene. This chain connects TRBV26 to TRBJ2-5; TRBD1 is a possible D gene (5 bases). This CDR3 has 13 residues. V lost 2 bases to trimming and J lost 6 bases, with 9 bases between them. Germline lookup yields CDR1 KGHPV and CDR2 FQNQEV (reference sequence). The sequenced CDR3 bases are TGTGCCAGCAGTCTGCAGGGAGGGGACACCCAGTAC. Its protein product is CASSLQGGDTQY. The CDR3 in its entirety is CASSLQGGDTQYF.

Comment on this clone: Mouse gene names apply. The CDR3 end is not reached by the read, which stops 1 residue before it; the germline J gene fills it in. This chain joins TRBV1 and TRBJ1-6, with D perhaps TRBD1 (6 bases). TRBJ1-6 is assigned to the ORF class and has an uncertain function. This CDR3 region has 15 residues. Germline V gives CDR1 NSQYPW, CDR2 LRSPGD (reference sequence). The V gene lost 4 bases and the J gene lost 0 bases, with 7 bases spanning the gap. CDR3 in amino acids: CTCSGQVSYNSPLYF. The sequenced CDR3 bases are TGCACCTGCAGTGGACAGGTTTCCTATAATTCGCCCCTCTAC.

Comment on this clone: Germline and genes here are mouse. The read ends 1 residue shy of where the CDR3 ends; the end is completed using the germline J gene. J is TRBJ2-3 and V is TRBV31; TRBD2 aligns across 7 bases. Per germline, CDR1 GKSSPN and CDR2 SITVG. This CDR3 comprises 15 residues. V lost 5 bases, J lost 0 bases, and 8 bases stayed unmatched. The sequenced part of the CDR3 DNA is TGTGCCTGGGAGGCGGGGGGGTCTAGTGCAGAAACGCTGTAT. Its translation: CAWEAGGSSAETLY. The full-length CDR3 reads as CAWEAGGSSAETLYF.

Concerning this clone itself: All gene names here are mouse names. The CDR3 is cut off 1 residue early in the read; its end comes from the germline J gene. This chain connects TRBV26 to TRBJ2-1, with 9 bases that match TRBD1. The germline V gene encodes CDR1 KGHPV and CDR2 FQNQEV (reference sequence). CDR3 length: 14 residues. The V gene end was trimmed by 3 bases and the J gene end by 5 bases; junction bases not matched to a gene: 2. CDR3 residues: CASSLGQGNAEQFF. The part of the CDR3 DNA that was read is TGTGCCAGCAGTCTTGGACAGGGGAATGCTGAGCAGTTC.

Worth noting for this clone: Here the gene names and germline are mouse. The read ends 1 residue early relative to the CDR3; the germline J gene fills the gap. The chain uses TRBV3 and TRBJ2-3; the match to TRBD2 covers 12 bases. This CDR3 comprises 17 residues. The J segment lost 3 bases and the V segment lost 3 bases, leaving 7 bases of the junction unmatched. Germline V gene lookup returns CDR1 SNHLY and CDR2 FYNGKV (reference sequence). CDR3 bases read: TGTGCCAGCAGCTTCGGACTGGGGGGGGGAGGGGCAGAAACGCTGTAT. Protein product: CASSFGLGGGGAETLY. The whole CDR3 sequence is CASSFGLGGGGAETLYF.

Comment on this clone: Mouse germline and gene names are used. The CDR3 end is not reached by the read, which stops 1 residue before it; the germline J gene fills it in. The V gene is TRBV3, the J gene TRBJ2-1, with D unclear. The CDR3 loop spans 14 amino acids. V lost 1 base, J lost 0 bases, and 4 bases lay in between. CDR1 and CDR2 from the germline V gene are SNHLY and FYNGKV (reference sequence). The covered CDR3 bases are TGTGCCAGCAGCTTAGGGGGTAACTATGCTGAGCAGTTC. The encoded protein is CASSLGGNYAEQF. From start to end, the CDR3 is CASSLGGNYAEQFF.

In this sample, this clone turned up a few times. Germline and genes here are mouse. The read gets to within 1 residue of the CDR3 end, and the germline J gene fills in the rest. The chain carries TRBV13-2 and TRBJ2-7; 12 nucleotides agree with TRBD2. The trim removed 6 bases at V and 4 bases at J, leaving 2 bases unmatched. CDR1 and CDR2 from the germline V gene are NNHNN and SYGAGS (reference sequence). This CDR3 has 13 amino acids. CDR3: CASETGGAYEQYF. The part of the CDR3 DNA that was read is TGTGCCAGCGAGACTGGGGGGGCGTATGAACAGTAC.

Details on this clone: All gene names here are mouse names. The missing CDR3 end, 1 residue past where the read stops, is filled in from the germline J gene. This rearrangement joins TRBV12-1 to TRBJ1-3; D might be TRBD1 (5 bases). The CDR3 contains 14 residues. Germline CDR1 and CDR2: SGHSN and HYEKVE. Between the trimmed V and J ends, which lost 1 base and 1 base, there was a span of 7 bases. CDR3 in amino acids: CASSLGGSGNTLYF. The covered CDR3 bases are TGTGCCAGCTCTCTGGGGGGATCTGGAAATACGCTCTAT.

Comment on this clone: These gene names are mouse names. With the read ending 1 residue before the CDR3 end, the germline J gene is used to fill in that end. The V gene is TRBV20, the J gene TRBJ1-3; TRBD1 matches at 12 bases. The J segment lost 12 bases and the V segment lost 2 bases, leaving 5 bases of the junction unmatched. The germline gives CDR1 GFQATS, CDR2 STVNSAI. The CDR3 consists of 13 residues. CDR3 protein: CGARRDRGQGLYF. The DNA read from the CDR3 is TGTGGTGCTAGGCGGGACAGGGGGCAGGGGCTCTAT.

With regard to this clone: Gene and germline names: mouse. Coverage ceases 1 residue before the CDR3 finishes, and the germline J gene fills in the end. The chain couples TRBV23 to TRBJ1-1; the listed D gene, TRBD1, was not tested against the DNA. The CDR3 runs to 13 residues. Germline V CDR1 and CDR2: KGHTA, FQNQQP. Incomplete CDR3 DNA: TGCTCCAGCAGTCAAGAACAGGCCACAGAAGTCTTC. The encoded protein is CSSSQEQATEVF. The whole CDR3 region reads CSSSQEQATEVFF.

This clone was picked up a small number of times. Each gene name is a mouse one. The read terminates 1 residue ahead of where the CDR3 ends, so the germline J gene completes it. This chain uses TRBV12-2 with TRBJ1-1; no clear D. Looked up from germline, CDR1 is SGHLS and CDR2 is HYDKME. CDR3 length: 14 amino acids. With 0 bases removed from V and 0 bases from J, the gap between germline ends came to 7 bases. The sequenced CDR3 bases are TGTGCCAGCTCTCTCGGAGTTGCAAACACAGAAGTCTTC. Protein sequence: CASSLGVANTEVF. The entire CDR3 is CASSLGVANTEVFF.

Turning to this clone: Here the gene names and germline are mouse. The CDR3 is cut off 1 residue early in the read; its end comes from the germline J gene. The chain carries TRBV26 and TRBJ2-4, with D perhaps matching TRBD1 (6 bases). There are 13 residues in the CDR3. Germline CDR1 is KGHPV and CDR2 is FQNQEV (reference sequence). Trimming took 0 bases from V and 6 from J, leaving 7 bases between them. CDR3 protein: CASSLSQGNTLYF. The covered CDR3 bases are TGTGCCAGCAGTCTGTCGCAGGGGAACACCTTGTAC. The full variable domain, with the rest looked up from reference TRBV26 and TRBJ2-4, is NSKVIQTPRYLVKGQGQKAKMRCIPEKGHPVVFWYQQNKNNEFKFLINFQNQEVLQQIDMTEKRFSAECPSNSPCSLEIQSSEAGDSALYLCASSLSQGNTLYFGAGTRLSVL.

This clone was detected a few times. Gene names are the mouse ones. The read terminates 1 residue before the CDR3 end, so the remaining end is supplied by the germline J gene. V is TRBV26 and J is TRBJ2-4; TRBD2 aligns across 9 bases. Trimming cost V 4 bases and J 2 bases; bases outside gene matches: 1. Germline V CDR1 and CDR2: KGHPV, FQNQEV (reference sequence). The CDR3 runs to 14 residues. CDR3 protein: CASSRTGVQNTLYF. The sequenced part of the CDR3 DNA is TGTGCCAGCAGTCGGACTGGGGTTCAAAACACCTTGTAC.

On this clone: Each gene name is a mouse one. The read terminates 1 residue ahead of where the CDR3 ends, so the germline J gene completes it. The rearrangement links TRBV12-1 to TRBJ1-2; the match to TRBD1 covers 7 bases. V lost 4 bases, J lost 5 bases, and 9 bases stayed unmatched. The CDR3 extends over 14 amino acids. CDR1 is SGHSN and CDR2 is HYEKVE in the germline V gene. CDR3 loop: CASSLRQGGSDYTF. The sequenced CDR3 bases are TGTGCCAGCTCCCTAAGACAGGGAGGGTCCGACTACACC.

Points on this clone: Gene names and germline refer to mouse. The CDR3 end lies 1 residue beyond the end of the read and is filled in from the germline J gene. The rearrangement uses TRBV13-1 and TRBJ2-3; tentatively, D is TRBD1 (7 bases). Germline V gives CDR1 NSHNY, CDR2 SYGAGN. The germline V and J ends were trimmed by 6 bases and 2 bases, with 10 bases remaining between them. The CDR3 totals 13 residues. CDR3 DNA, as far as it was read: TGTGCCAGCACCAGGGGGGATGCAGAAACGCTGTAT. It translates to CASTRGDAETLY. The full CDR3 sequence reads CASTRGDAETLYF.

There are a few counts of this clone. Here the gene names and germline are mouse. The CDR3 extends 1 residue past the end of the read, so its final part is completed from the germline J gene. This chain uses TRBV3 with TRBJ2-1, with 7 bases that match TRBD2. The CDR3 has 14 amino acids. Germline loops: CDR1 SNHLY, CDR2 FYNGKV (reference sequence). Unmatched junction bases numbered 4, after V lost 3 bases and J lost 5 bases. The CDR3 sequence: CASSFWGLDAEQFF. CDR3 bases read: TGTGCCAGCAGCTTCTGGGGGTTGGATGCTGAGCAGTTC.

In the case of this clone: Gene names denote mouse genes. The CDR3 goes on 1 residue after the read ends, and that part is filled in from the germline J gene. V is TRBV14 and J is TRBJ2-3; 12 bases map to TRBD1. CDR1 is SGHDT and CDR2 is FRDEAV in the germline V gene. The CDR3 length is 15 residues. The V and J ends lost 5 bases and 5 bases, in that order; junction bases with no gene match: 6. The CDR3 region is CASRSGTGGLETLYF. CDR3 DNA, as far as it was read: TGTGCCAGCAGGTCCGGGACAGGGGGCTTAGAAACGCTGTAT.

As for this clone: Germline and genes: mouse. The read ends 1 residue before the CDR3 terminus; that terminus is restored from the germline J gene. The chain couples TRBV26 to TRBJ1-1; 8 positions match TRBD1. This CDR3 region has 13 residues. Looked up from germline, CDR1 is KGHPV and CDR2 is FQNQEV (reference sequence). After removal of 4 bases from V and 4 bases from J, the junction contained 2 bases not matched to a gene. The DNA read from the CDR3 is TGTGCCAGCAGTCGACAGGGGCCCACAGAAGTCTTC. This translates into CASSRQGPTEVF. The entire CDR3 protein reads CASSRQGPTEVFF.

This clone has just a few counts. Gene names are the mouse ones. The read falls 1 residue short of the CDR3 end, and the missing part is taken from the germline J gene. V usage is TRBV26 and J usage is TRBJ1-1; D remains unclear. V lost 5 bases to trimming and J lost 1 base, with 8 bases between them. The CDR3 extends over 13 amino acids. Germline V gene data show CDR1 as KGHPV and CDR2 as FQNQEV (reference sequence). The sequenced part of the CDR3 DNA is TGTGCCAGCAGTTTCTCGCGGAACACAGAAGTCTTC. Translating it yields CASSFSRNTEVF. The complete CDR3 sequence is CASSFSRNTEVFF.

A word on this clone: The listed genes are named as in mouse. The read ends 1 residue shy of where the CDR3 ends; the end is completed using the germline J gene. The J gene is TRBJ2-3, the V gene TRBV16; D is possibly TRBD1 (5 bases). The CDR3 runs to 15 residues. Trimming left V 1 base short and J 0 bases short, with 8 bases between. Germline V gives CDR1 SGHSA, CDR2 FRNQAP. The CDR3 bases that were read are TGTGCAAGCAGCTTAGCCAGGGCTAGTGCAGAAACGCTGTAT. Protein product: CASSLARASAETLY. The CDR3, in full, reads CASSLARASAETLYF.

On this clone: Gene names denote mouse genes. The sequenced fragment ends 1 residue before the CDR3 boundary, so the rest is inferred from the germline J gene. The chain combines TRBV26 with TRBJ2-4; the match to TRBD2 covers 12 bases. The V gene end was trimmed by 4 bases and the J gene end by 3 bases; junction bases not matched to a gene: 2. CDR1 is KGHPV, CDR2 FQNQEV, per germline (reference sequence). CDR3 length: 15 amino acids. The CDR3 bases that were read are TGTGCCAGCAGTCAAGACTGGGGGGGCCAAAACACCTTGTAC. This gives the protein CASSQDWGGQNTLY. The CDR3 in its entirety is CASSQDWGGQNTLYF.